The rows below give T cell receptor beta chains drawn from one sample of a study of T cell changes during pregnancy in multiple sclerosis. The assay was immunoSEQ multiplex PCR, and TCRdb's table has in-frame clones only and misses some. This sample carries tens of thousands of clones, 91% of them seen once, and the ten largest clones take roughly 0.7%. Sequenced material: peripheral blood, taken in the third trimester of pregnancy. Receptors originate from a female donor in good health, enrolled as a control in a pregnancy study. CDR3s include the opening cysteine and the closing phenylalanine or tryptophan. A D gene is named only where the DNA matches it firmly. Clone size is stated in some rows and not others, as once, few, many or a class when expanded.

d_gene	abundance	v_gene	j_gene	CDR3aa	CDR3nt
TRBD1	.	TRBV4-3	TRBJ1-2	CASSLRRGQHYGYTF	TGCGCCAGCAGCCTAAGGAGGGGGCAGCACTATGGCTACACCTTC
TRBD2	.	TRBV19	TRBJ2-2	CASSITGGPTGELFF	TGTGCCAGTAGTATTACGGGGGGGCCAACCGGGGAGCTGTTTTTT
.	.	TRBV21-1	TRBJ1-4	CASSIKGVYEKLFF	TGTGCCAGCAGCATAAAAGGAGTATACGAAAAACTGTTTTTT
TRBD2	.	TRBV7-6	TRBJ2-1	CASSPRTSGGANEQFF	TGTGCCAGCAGCCCCCGGACTAGCGGGGGGGCAAATGAGCAGTTCTTC
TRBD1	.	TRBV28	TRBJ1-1	CASSLDRGDTEAFF	TGTGCCAGCAGTTTAGACAGGGGTGACACTGAAGCTTTCTTT
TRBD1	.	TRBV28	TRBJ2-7	CASLGPGQGPSSYEQYF	TGTGCCAGCCTTGGACCCGGACAGGGCCCGAGCTCCTACGAGCAGTACTTC
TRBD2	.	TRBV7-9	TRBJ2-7	CASSRGSGAYEQYF	TGTGCCAGCAGTAGAGGTAGCGGGGCCTACGAGCAGTACTTC
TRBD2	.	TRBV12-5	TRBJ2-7	CASGLVMGGTSHPEQYF	TGTGCTAGTGGTTTGGTAATGGGCGGGACTAGCCATCCCGAGCAGTACTTC
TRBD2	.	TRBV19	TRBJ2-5	CASSTNRGGYGETQYF	TGTGCCAGTAGTACCAATCGCGGGGGGTATGGGGAGACCCAGTACTTC
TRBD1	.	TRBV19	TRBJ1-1	CASRTGDRVNTEAFF	TGTGCCAGTAGGACCGGGGACAGAGTGAACACTGAAGCTTTCTTT
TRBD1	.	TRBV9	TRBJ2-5	CASSARGTGILSETQYF	TGTGCCAGCAGCGCTAGAGGGACAGGGATCCTGAGTGAGACCCAGTACTTC
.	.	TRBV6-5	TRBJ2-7	CASRPSAAYEQYF	TGTGCCAGCAGGCCGTCGGCGGCATACGAGCAGTACTTC
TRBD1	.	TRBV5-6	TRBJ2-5	CASSKDRGRETQYF	TGTGCCAGCAGCAAGGACAGGGGACGAGAGACCCAGTACTTC
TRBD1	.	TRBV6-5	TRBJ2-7	CASTTTGEVGYEQYF	TGTGCCAGCACCACTACAGGGGAAGTGGGATACGAGCAGTACTTC
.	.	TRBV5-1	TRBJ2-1	CASSLPYNEQFF	TGCGCCAGCAGCCTCCCGTACAATGAGCAGTTCTTC
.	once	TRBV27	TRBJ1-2	CASSFEGRGYGYTF	TGTGCCAGCAGTTTTGAGGGAAGAGGGTATGGCTACACCTTC
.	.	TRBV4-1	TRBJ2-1	CASTRPGTNNEQFF	TGCGCCAGTACTCGCCCTGGAACTAACAATGAGCAGTTCTTC
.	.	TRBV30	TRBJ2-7	CAWSVGGTYEQYF	TGTGCCTGGAGTGTAGGCGGTACCTACGAGCAGTACTTC
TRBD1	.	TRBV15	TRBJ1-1	CATSRGGTGEAFF	TGTGCCACCAGCAGAGGTGGGACAGGGGAAGCTTTCTTT
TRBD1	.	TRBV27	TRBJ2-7	CASRRGQAYEQYF	TGTGCCAGCAGAAGGGGACAGGCCTACGAGCAGTACTTC
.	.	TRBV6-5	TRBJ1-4	CASSYSGTRKLFF	TGTGCCAGCAGTTACTCGGGGACTCGAAAACTGTTTTTT
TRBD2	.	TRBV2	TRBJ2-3	CASIPGTIPGSDTQYF	TGTGCCAGCATACCCGGGACTATCCCGGGGTCGGATACGCAGTATTTT
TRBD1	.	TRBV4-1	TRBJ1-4	CASSQGISQGYGNEKLFF	TGCGCCAGCAGCCAAGGGATCTCACAGGGGTATGGTAATGAAAAACTGTTTTTT
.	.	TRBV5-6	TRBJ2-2	CASSLGGWQGNTGELFF	TGTGCCAGCAGCTTGGGCGGTTGGCAGGGGAACACCGGGGAGCTGTTTTTT
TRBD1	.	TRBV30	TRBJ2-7	CAWRKGQGADEQYF	TGTGCCTGGAGGAAGGGACAGGGGGCGGACGAGCAGTACTTC
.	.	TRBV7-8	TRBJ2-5	CASSHRRDRETQYF	TGTGCCAGCAGCCATCGGAGGGACCGGGAGACCCAGTACTTC
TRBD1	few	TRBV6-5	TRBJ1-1	CASSFQGAAEAFF	TGTGCCAGCAGTTTTCAGGGGGCCGCTGAAGCTTTCTTT
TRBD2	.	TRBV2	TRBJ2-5	CASRPSGVETQYF	TGTGCCAGCAGGCCTAGCGGGGTTGAGACCCAGTACTTC
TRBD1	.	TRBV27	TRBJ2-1	CASRPDRGVYNEQFF	TGTGCCAGCAGACCGGACAGGGGGGTCTACAATGAGCAGTTCTTC
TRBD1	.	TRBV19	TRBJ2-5	CASSLGTGRIQETQYF	TGTGCCAGTAGTCTAGGGACAGGGAGAATTCAAGAGACCCAGTACTTC
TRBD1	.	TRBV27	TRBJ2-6	CASTKSGQFFSGANVLTF	TGTGCCAGCACCAAGTCGGGACAGTTCTTCTCTGGGGCCAACGTCCTGACTTTC
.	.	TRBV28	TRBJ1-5	CASSLLGGLSNQPQHF	TGTGCCAGCAGTTTACTGGGGGGGCTCAGCAATCAGCCCCAGCATTTT
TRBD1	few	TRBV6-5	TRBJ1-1	CAIGQGRTEAFF	TGTGCGATAGGACAGGGGAGGACTGAAGCTTTCTTT
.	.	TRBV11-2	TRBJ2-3	CASTLGGTDTQYF	TGTGCCAGCACCCTAGGGGGCACAGATACGCAGTATTTT
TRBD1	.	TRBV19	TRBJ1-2	CASTRTGGGKGYTF	TGTGCCAGTACCCGGACAGGGGGCGGCAAGGGCTACACCTTC